The source of this T cell receptor beta chain is a study of blood T cell repertoires in COVID-19. Whole-study context: Material from acute and convalescent COVID-19 was sourced from the United States, Italy and Spain. T cells, B-cell-depleted T cells, or PBMCs provided the cDNA or gDNA that served as material.

In the original processing: Scientists estimated how many nucleated cells there were by amplifying reference gene primers. The data were produced by immunoSEQ multiplex PCR, yet TCRdb's version contains in-frame clones alone and is incomplete. V, J and clone size were drawn from that table, and D and trimming were deduced from the DNA. In the table there are 55,000 to 75,000 clones, about 90% of which are singletons. This clone came up once. A junction end diverges from the germline sequence, so it may reflect a read error. This CDR3 region has 14 residues. Germline loops: CDR1 WNHNN, CDR2 SYGVQD (reference sequence).

Sequenced material: peripheral blood. The origin of this receptor is a human donor in a cohort sampled during active COVID-19. V gene TRBV10-1 combines with J gene TRBJ1-1; the D is unclear. The DNA for the CDR3 is TGCGCCAGCAGTGAGACGGGCCAGAGGGTGGAAGGTTTCTTT. Its translation is CASSETGQRVEGFF.